This T cell receptor beta chain came from a study of T cell responses to AZD1222 COVID-19 vaccine. A word on this clone: The antigen remains undetermined.

The protocol was immunoSEQ multiplex PCR, while the TCRdb copy is restricted to in-frame clones and leaves out a portion. This sample has 120,000 or so clones, with roughly 90% found just once. Germline values: CDR1 MGHRA, CDR2 YSYEKL. The CDR3 is made up of 17 amino acids. The J segment lost 1 base and the V segment lost 0 bases, leaving 5 bases of the junction unmatched. Study conclusions and caveats: Spike regions recognized by vaccine-associated CD4 TCRs spanned the protein, led by 160-218 and 743-854. Increases in Spike-specific TCR breadth and depth were seen after two AZD1222 doses. In a largely white British group with more females than males, clonal diversity was possibly underestimated.

Source: peripheral blood, taken on day 0 of MenACWY control vaccination. V is TRBV4-1 and J is TRBJ2-5; 10 nucleotides agree with TRBD2. The clonotype comes from an adult in good health. CDR3 in amino acids: CASSQDRLAGAQETQYF. DNA for the CDR3: TGCGCCAGCAGCCAAGATAGGCTAGCGGGAGCCCAAGAGACCCAGTACTTC.